A selection of T cell receptor beta chains follows, all from one sample in a study of radiotherapy plus CTLA-4 blockade in lung cancer. The protocol was immunoSEQ multiplex PCR, while the TCRdb copy is restricted to in-frame clones and leaves out a portion. The sample consists of some 87,000 clones, about 85% of them appearing once. The sequencing here drew on peripheral blood, taken from a patient treated with radiotherapy plus ipilimumab. The source is a human donor with non-small cell lung cancer that progressed on radiotherapy plus ipilimumab. Both conserved end residues are part of each CDR3. D genes are given only for firm matches. Some rows mark clone size as missing; the rest say once, few, many or name a class of expanded clone.

V gene: TRBV7-2
CDR3 length: 16
D gene: -
clone size: -
J gene: TRBJ2-2
CDR3 protein: CASSLAGFGVGGELFF
CDR3 DNA: TGTGCCAGCAGCTTAGCGGGGTTTGGGGTCGGCGGGGAGCTGTTTTTT

V gene: TRBV7-9
CDR3 length: 15
D gene: -
clone size: -
J gene: TRBJ1-1
CDR3 protein: CASSLVTGNLAEAFF
CDR3 DNA: TGTGCCAGCAGCTTAGTGACGGGGAATCTCGCGGAAGCTTTCTTT

V gene: TRBV18
CDR3 length: 16
D gene: -
clone size: -
J gene: TRBJ1-3
CDR3 protein: CASSPNRQGAGNTIYF
CDR3 DNA: TGTGCCAGCTCACCAAATAGGCAGGGAGCTGGAAACACCATATATTTT

V gene: TRBV30
CDR3 length: 13
D gene: -
clone size: -
J gene: TRBJ1-2
CDR3 protein: CAWIPGGRRGYTF
CDR3 DNA: TGTGCCTGGATCCCAGGAGGCAGGCGCGGCTACACCTTC

V gene: TRBV7-2
CDR3 length: 16
D gene: TRBD1
clone size: -
J gene: TRBJ1-4
CDR3 protein: CASSQTGFATNEKLFF
CDR3 DNA: TGTGCCAGCAGCCAGACAGGGTTTGCAACTAATGAAAAACTGTTTTTT

V gene: TRBV7-2
CDR3 length: 16
D gene: -
clone size: -
J gene: TRBJ2-5
CDR3 protein: CASSARRGGWGETQYF
CDR3 DNA: TGTGCCAGCAGCGCCCGGAGGGGGGGATGGGGAGAGACCCAGTACTTC

V gene: TRBV5-1
CDR3 length: 16
D gene: TRBD1
clone size: -
J gene: TRBJ1-5
CDR3 protein: CASSPRDRASEQPQHF
CDR3 DNA: TGCGCCAGCAGCCCACGGGACAGGGCTTCGGAGCAGCCCCAGCATTTT

V gene: TRBV2
CDR3 length: 22
D gene: TRBD1
clone size: -
J gene: TRBJ2-4
CDR3 protein: CASSVSRTQGAHLIVAKNIQYF
CDR3 DNA: TGTGCCAGCAGTGTGTCACGCACACAGGGGGCGCATCTTATTGTAGCCAAAAACATTCAGTACTTC

V gene: TRBV6-6
CDR3 length: 14
D gene: -
clone size: -
J gene: TRBJ1-2
CDR3 protein: CASSTDRFGYGYTF
CDR3 DNA: TGTGCCAGCAGTACCGACAGGTTCGGCTATGGCTACACCTTC

V gene: TRBV30
CDR3 length: 13
D gene: -
clone size: -
J gene: TRBJ1-5
CDR3 protein: CAWSVSGNQPQHF
CDR3 DNA: TGTGCCTGGAGTGTGAGTGGCAATCAGCCCCAGCATTTT

V gene: TRBV18
CDR3 length: 14
D gene: -
clone size: -
J gene: TRBJ2-3
CDR3 protein: CASSPLASSDTQYF
CDR3 DNA: TGTGCCAGCTCACCACTGGCTAGCTCTGATACGCAGTATTTT

V gene: TRBV30
CDR3 length: 14
D gene: -
clone size: -
J gene: TRBJ2-1
CDR3 protein: CAWTPRDTYNEQFF
CDR3 DNA: TGTGCCTGGACCCCCCGGGACACCTACAATGAGCAGTTCTTC

V gene: TRBV5-1
CDR3 length: 14
D gene: TRBD1
clone size: -
J gene: TRBJ1-1
CDR3 protein: CASSLGQGATEAFF
CDR3 DNA: TGCGCCAGCAGCTTGGGACAGGGGGCGACTGAAGCTTTCTTT

V gene: TRBV7-2
CDR3 length: 13
D gene: TRBD1
clone size: -
J gene: TRBJ2-1
CDR3 protein: CASSKGQVGEQFF
CDR3 DNA: TGTGCCAGCAGCAAGGGACAGGTGGGTGAGCAGTTCTTC

V gene: TRBV19
CDR3 length: 14
D gene: TRBD1
clone size: -
J gene: TRBJ1-3
CDR3 protein: CASSIDRGRNTIYF
CDR3 DNA: TGTGCCAGTAGTATTGACAGGGGGAGAAACACCATATATTTT

V gene: TRBV10-3
CDR3 length: 15
D gene: TRBD1
clone size: -
J gene: TRBJ2-4
CDR3 protein: CAIKEDRGRTDIQYF
CDR3 DNA: TGTGCCATCAAAGAGGACAGGGGGCGCACGGACATTCAGTACTTC

V gene: TRBV30
CDR3 length: 13
D gene: -
clone size: -
J gene: TRBJ1-3
CDR3 protein: CAWADRFGNTIYF
CDR3 DNA: TGTGCCTGGGCCGACAGGTTTGGAAACACCATATATTTT

V gene: TRBV7-2
CDR3 length: 17
D gene: -
clone size: -
J gene: TRBJ1-4
CDR3 protein: CASSAKDSGPTNEKLFF
CDR3 DNA: TGTGCCAGCAGCGCCAAGGACAGTGGGCCAACTAATGAAAAACTGTTTTTT

V gene: TRBV7-8
CDR3 length: 17
D gene: -
clone size: once
J gene: TRBJ1-6
CDR3 protein: CASSSLSRIGPNSPLHF
CDR3 DNA: TGTGCCAGCAGCTCACTTAGTCGAATAGGACCTAATTCACCCCTCCACTTT

V gene: TRBV27
CDR3 length: 15
D gene: -
clone size: -
J gene: TRBJ2-7
CDR3 protein: CASSLNSGNSYEQYF
CDR3 DNA: TGTGCCAGCAGTCTCAATTCCGGGAACTCCTACGAGCAGTACTTC

V gene: TRBV7-9
CDR3 length: 13
D gene: -
clone size: -
J gene: TRBJ1-2
CDR3 protein: CASSFGQNYGYTF
CDR3 DNA: TGTGCCAGCAGCTTCGGGCAGAACTATGGCTACACCTTC

V gene: TRBV28
CDR3 length: 15
D gene: -
clone size: -
J gene: TRBJ1-5
CDR3 protein: CASCQGTTSNQPQHF
CDR3 DNA: TGTGCCAGCTGTCAAGGGACAACTAGCAATCAGCCCCAGCATTTT

V gene: TRBV28
CDR3 length: 13
D gene: -
clone size: -
J gene: TRBJ1-5
CDR3 protein: CASRVGGNQPQHF
CDR3 DNA: TGTGCCTCCAGGGTCGGCGGCAATCAGCCCCAGCATTTT

V gene: TRBV25-1
CDR3 length: 16
D gene: TRBD1
clone size: -
J gene: TRBJ1-4
CDR3 protein: CASRQTGTGLREKLFF
CDR3 DNA: TGTGCCAGCAGGCAAACCGGGACAGGTCTGAGGGAAAAACTGTTTTTT

V gene: TRBV5-1
CDR3 length: 14
D gene: -
clone size: -
J gene: TRBJ2-7
CDR3 protein: CASSLGHNSYEQYF
CDR3 DNA: TGCGCCAGCAGCCTAGGACATAACTCCTACGAGCAGTACTTC

V gene: TRBV27
CDR3 length: 15
D gene: TRBD1
clone size: -
J gene: TRBJ1-4
CDR3 protein: CASSPTGFANEKLFF
CDR3 DNA: TGTGCCAGCAGTCCGACAGGGTTTGCTAATGAAAAACTGTTTTTT

V gene: TRBV18
CDR3 length: 13
D gene: -
clone size: few
J gene: TRBJ2-1
CDR3 protein: CASSPRGGVEQFF
CDR3 DNA: TGTGCCAGCTCACCGAGAGGTGGAGTTGAGCAGTTCTTC

V gene: TRBV11-2
CDR3 length: 16
D gene: -
clone size: few
J gene: TRBJ1-4
CDR3 protein: CASSPRTGAEGEKLFF
CDR3 DNA: TGTGCCAGCAGCCCTCGAACGGGGGCAGAAGGTGAAAAACTGTTTTTT

V gene: TRBV15
CDR3 length: 15
D gene: -
clone size: -
J gene: TRBJ2-1
CDR3 protein: CATSRRAGNDNEQFF
CDR3 DNA: TGTGCCACCAGCAGAAGGGCAGGGAATGACAATGAGCAGTTCTTC

V gene: TRBV15
CDR3 length: 14
D gene: -
clone size: -
J gene: TRBJ2-1
CDR3 protein: CATSREEGRDEQFF
CDR3 DNA: TGTGCCACCAGCAGAGAGGAGGGCAGGGATGAGCAGTTCTTC

V gene: TRBV30
CDR3 length: 14
D gene: -
clone size: -
J gene: TRBJ2-5
CDR3 protein: CAWSRMGRPETQYF
CDR3 DNA: TGTGCCTGGAGCAGGATGGGGCGGCCGGAGACCCAGTACTTC

V gene: TRBV29-1
CDR3 length: 16
D gene: -
clone size: -
J gene: TRBJ1-1
CDR3 protein: CSVVGEIGQPNTEAFF
CDR3 DNA: TGCAGCGTTGTGGGGGAGATTGGGCAGCCGAACACTGAAGCTTTCTTT

V gene: TRBV5-1
CDR3 length: 15
D gene: -
clone size: -
J gene: TRBJ2-1
CDR3 protein: CASSLRVMGSNEQFF
CDR3 DNA: TGCGCCAGCAGCTTGAGGGTGATGGGGTCGAATGAGCAGTTCTTC

V gene: TRBV7-8
CDR3 length: 16
D gene: TRBD2
clone size: -
J gene: TRBJ2-7
CDR3 protein: CASTKRSGLAGDEQYF
CDR3 DNA: TGTGCCAGCACCAAACGATCGGGACTAGCGGGCGACGAGCAGTACTTC

V gene: TRBV7-2
CDR3 length: 15
D gene: TRBD1
clone size: once
J gene: TRBJ2-1
CDR3 protein: CASSLPGQVYNEQFF
CDR3 DNA: TGTGCCAGCAGCCTTCCGGGACAGGTGTACAATGAGCAGTTCTTC

V gene: TRBV9
CDR3 length: 15
D gene: TRBD2
clone size: -
J gene: TRBJ2-7
CDR3 protein: CASSVGLAGRNEQYF
CDR3 DNA: TGTGCCAGCAGCGTAGGACTAGCGGGACGCAACGAGCAGTACTTC

V gene: TRBV9
CDR3 length: 14
D gene: -
clone size: once
J gene: TRBJ2-7
CDR3 protein: CASSAAGLTYEQYF
CDR3 DNA: TGTGCCAGCAGCGCTGCGGGACTTACCTACGAGCAGTACTTC

V gene: TRBV18
CDR3 length: 14
D gene: -
clone size: few
J gene: TRBJ2-1
CDR3 protein: CASSPPAASGKQFF
CDR3 DNA: TGTGCCAGCTCACCACCGGCGGCGTCGGGAAAGCAGTTCTTC

V gene: TRBV2
CDR3 length: 14
D gene: -
clone size: once
J gene: TRBJ2-7
CDR3 protein: CASSEWLTPYEQYF
CDR3 DNA: TGTGCCAGCAGTGAATGGCTAACCCCCTACGAGCAGTACTTC

V gene: TRBV27
CDR3 length: 15
D gene: -
clone size: -
J gene: TRBJ2-1
CDR3 protein: CASSLSPLASAEQFF
CDR3 DNA: TGTGCCAGCAGTTTATCGCCCCTAGCGTCAGCTGAGCAGTTCTTC

V gene: TRBV18
CDR3 length: 14
D gene: TRBD2
clone size: once
J gene: TRBJ2-5
CDR3 protein: CASSPTSGLVAQYF
CDR3 DNA: TGTGCCAGCTCACCAACTAGCGGGCTCGTGGCCCAGTACTTC

V gene: TRBV6-5
CDR3 length: 12
D gene: TRBD1
clone size: -
J gene: TRBJ1-2
CDR3 protein: CASRGTAYGYTF
CDR3 DNA: TGTGCCAGCAGAGGGACAGCTTATGGCTACACCTTC

V gene: TRBV2
CDR3 length: 13
D gene: TRBD2
clone size: -
J gene: TRBJ2-1
CDR3 protein: CASSGLADNEQFF
CDR3 DNA: TGTGCCAGCAGTGGGCTAGCGGACAATGAGCAGTTCTTC

V gene: TRBV11-2
CDR3 length: 15
D gene: TRBD1
clone size: -
J gene: TRBJ2-7
CDR3 protein: CASSLSRWTGVEQYF
CDR3 DNA: TGTGCCAGCAGCTTAAGTAGGTGGACAGGGGTTGAGCAGTACTTC

V gene: TRBV7-2
CDR3 length: 18
D gene: -
clone size: few
J gene: TRBJ2-2
CDR3 protein: CASSLGPSGAGGSGELFF
CDR3 DNA: TGTGCCAGCAGCTTAGGGCCCTCCGGGGCAGGGGGGTCCGGGGAGCTGTTTTTT